The 30 T cell receptor beta chains presented below share a single source sample, sequenced in a study of OX40 agonist ivuxolimab in advanced cancers. The protocol was immunoSEQ multiplex PCR, while the TCRdb copy is restricted to in-frame clones and leaves out a portion. The profile covers approximately 70,000 clones, with approximately 94% appearing a single time and 15% to 17% taken by the ten largest. The sample was CD4+ or CD8+ T cells sorted from blood, taken in a trial of the OX40 agonist ivuxolimab. The receptors come from an adult with an advanced solid tumor such as melanoma, head and neck, liver or kidney cancer.

This chain connects TRBV4-2 to TRBJ1-1; unclear D gene. The germline V and J ends were trimmed by 0 bases and 5 bases, with 7 bases remaining between them. Germline CDR1 is LGHNA and CDR2 is YNFKEQ. This CDR3 is built from 13 residues. The CDR3 DNA is TGTGCCAGCAGCCAAGACACCAGTACTGAAGCTTTCTTT. It encodes CASSQDTSTEAFF.

V usage is TRBV6-5 and J usage is TRBJ2-5; D gene unclear. V lost 2 bases and J 3 bases, leaving 10 bases between the germline ends. CDR1 is MNHEY and CDR2 is SVGAGI in the germline V gene. The CDR3 contains 14 residues. CDR3 residues: CASSYVGAEETQYF. In DNA form, the CDR3 reads TGTGCCAGCAGTTACGTCGGCGCAGAAGAGACCCAGTACTTC.

V and J are TRBV7-9 and TRBJ1-1; maybe TRBD1 (5 bases). The germline CDR1 and CDR2 sequences are SEHNR and FQNEAQ (reference sequence). CDR3 length: 15 residues. V was clipped by 7 bases and J by 4 bases, with 19 bases between them. The chain's CDR3 is CASTLVVGVGTEAFF. Here the CDR3 DNA reads TGTGCCAGCACCCTCGTGGTAGGGGTTGGCACTGAAGCTTTCTTT.

The V gene is TRBV4-1, the J gene TRBJ2-3; possibly TRBD1 for D (5 bases). CDR1 MGHRA and CDR2 YSYEKL come from the germline V gene. The CDR3 spans 15 residues. V was shortened by 4 bases and J by 1 base, with 12 bases between the two germline ends. The CDR3 spells CASSLLDSRTDTQYF. CDR3 coding DNA: TGCGCCAGCAGCCTCCTCGACAGCCGCACAGATACGCAGTATTTT.

V is TRBV15 and J is TRBJ1-4, with D perhaps matching TRBD1 (6 bases). The CDR3 covers 17 residues. Germline V gives CDR1 LNHNV, CDR2 YYDKDF (reference sequence). Trimming left V 3 bases short and J 4 bases short, with 18 bases between. CDR3 protein: CATSRIGGGILNEKLFF. CDR3 in DNA: TGTGCCACCAGCAGGATTGGGGGCGGCATACTTAATGAAAAACTGTTTTTT.

This chain joins TRBV19 and TRBJ1-2; no reliable D call. The germline V and J ends were trimmed by 1 base and 4 bases, with 16 bases remaining between them. The CDR3 contains 16 residues. Germline values: CDR1 LNHDA, CDR2 SQIVND (reference sequence). CDR3 sequence reads: CASSIGFREVSYGYTF. For the CDR3, the DNA is TGTGCCAGTAGTATAGGGTTTCGCGAGGTCAGCTATGGCTACACCTTC.

The chain joins TRBV4-1 to TRBJ1-2; no reliable D call. The CDR3 sequence is 15 residues long. Germline V gene data show CDR1 as MGHRA and CDR2 as YSYEKL. Trimming removed 1 base at V and 3 bases at J, with 12 bases between. In DNA, the CDR3 is TGCGCCAGCAGCCAAGTGGGCGGATTGGACTATGGCTACACCTTC. Its protein is CASSQVGGLDYGYTF.

This chain uses TRBV6-6 with TRBJ2-7; 9 bases line up with TRBD1. The CDR3 is 16 residues long. CDR1 and CDR2 from the germline V gene are MNHNY and SVGAGI (reference sequence). With V trimmed by 0 bases and J by 0 bases, 3 bases remained unmatched. The CDR3 nucleotides are TGTGCCAGCAGTTACTCGCGGACAGGGGCCTCCTACGAGCAGTACTTC. It encodes CASSYSRTGASYEQYF.

The genes are TRBV4-1 and TRBJ1-1; 11 positions match TRBD1. The J segment lost 5 bases and the V segment lost 3 bases, leaving 5 bases of the junction unmatched. This CDR3 is 15 amino acids long. Germline V lookup: CDR1 MGHRA, CDR2 YSYEKL. CDR3 loop: CASSHPGTGGTEAFF. CDR3 DNA sequence: TGCGCCAGCAGCCACCCCGGGACAGGGGGAACTGAAGCTTTCTTT.

V is TRBV27 and J is TRBJ2-7, with D maybe TRBD2 (6 bases). The CDR3 is made up of 13 amino acids. CDR1 MNHEY and CDR2 SMNVEV come from the germline V gene (reference sequence). V dropped 3 bases and J dropped 2 bases, with 8 bases sitting between them. The CDR3 bases are TGTGCCAGCAGTTTCGGAGGGACCTACGAGCAGTACTTC. Its protein is CASSFGGTYEQYF.

V gene TRBV29-1 combines with J gene TRBJ2-5; TRBD1 agrees at 10 bases. The J call is in doubt because the DNA end fits TRBJ2-7 better. CDR3 length: 13 residues. The germline CDR1 and CDR2 sequences are SQVTM and ANQGSEA. Written as DNA, the CDR3 is TGCAGCGTACCGGGACAGGGGTCCTACGAGCAGTACTTC. Residues: CSVPGQGSYEQYF.

Note on this clone: The CDR3 does not end in the conserved phenylalanine or tryptophan, so this is likely a read error. The DNA is left out, because the CDR3 cannot be placed on it with certainty; the CDR3 is given as TCRdb lists it. The rearrangement uses TRBV23-1 and TRBJ1-2; the table's D gene call, TRBD1, was not cross checked with the DNA. TRBV23-1 is identified as an open reading frame with a role that is uncertain. The CDR3 region is 12 residues in length, termini included. CDR3 sequence: CASSPTDRAYSL.

The V call is TRBV18, the J call TRBJ2-3; the D is unclear. This CDR3 spans 12 amino acids. V shed 1 base and J shed 5 bases, with 4 bases lying between them. Germline CDR1 KGHSH, CDR2 LQKENI. The CDR3 sequence is CASSPQGDTQYF. CDR3 coding DNA: TGTGCCAGCTCACCACAAGGAGATACGCAGTATTTT.

This sequence joins TRBV11-1 and TRBJ2-5; 13 bases are a match to TRBD2. Germline V gene data show CDR1 as SGHAT and CDR2 as FQDESV (reference sequence). The CDR3 has 16 residues. The trim removed 5 bases at V and 10 bases at J, leaving 13 bases unmatched. CDR3 amino acids: CASSQVPGLAGVFQYF. The CDR3 DNA is TGTGCCAGCAGCCAAGTCCCCGGACTAGCGGGAGTTTTCCAGTACTTC.

The CDR3 is CASSPPQTSGGEETQYF. DNA of the CDR3: TGCGCCAGCAGCCCCCCTCAGACTAGCGGGGGAGAAGAGACCCAGTACTTC. The chain recombines TRBV23-1 with TRBJ2-5; 12 bases are a match to TRBD2. TRBV23-1 is an ORF, with its function uncertain. The CDR3 contains 17 residues. The V gene end was trimmed by 6 bases and the J gene end by 3 bases; junction bases not matched to a gene: 11.

This clone was seen more than once but under ten times. The genes are TRBV13 and TRBJ2-7, with 8 bases lining up with TRBD2. The CDR3 totals 14 residues. Trimming cost V 3 bases and J 0 bases; bases outside gene matches: 1. Germline CDR1 PRHDT, CDR2 FYEKMQ (reference sequence). CDR3: CASSFGTSSYEQYF. CDR3 DNA: TGTGCCAGCAGCTTTGGGACTAGCTCCTACGAGCAGTACTTC. Full variable domain (remainder filled in from reference TRBV13 and TRBJ2-7): AAGVIQSPRHLIKEKRETATLKCYPIPRHDTVYWYQQGPGQDPQFLISFYEKMQSDKGSIPDRFSAQQFSDYHSELNMSSLELGDSALYFCASSFGTSSYEQYFGPGTRLTVT.

The chain is built from TRBV11-2 and TRBJ2-5, with 14 nucleotides matching TRBD2. The CDR3 totals 19 residues. Germline lookup yields CDR1 SGHAT and CDR2 FQNNGV. The junction had 17 bases not matched to a gene; V was cut back by 6 bases and J by 5 bases. The DNA for the CDR3 is TGTGCCAGCAGGCAGTCCGGGACTAGCGGGAGTCTCCTCCAGGAGACCCAGTACTTC. It translates to CASRQSGTSGSLLQETQYF.

This chain joins TRBV27 and TRBJ2-7; D might be TRBD1 (6 bases). Between the trimmed V and J ends, which lost 5 bases and 0 bases, there was a span of 8 bases. Germline assignment: CDR1 MNHEY and CDR2 SMNVEV (reference sequence). CDR3 length: 13 amino acids. The CDR3: CASSMDSSYEQYF. Here the CDR3 DNA reads TGTGCCAGCAGTATGGACAGCTCCTACGAGCAGTACTTC.

The chain recombines TRBV6-4 with TRBJ1-2, with no clear D. From germline, CDR1 is MRHNA and CDR2 SNTAGT. V gave up 0 bases and J gave up 4 bases, with 12 bases separating them. CDR3 size: 15 residues. CDR3 coding DNA: TGTGCCAGCAGTGACTCCCCCAGTCCCGCCTATGGCTACACCTTC. Protein: CASSDSPSPAYGYTF.

V usage is TRBV2 and J usage is TRBJ2-6, with D hard to call. V was trimmed by 5 bases and J by 5 bases, leaving 16 bases between them. The CDR3 loop spans 16 amino acids. Germline V CDR1 and CDR2: SNHLY, FYNNEI. CDR3 sequence (DNA): TGTGCCAGCAGTCATGCTTTACAAAGTCGGGCCAACGTCCTGACTTTC. Translation gives CASSHALQSRANVLTF.

The V call is TRBV29-1, the J call TRBJ2-1; a possible D gene is TRBD2 (5 bases). CDR3 length: 15 residues. V lost 1 base to trimming and J lost 4 bases, with 14 bases between them. CDR1 and CDR2 from the germline V gene are SQVTM and ANQGSEA. Here the CDR3 DNA reads TGCAGCGTTGAAGGTCACAGCGGAGAGTACAATGAGCAGTTCTTC. Its translation: CSVEGHSGEYNEQFF.

This chain uses TRBV4-1 with TRBJ2-7, with D perhaps matching TRBD1 or TRBD2 (5 bases each). Germline values: CDR1 MGHRA, CDR2 YSYEKL. CDR3 length equals 15 residues. V lost 4 bases to trimming and J lost 0 bases, with 13 bases between them. The CDR3 DNA sequence: TGCGCCAGCAGCCCCTCCCGGGGCAACTCCTACGAGCAGTACTTC. Its translation: CASSPSRGNSYEQYF.

V is TRBV4-3 and J is TRBJ2-3; tentative D call: TRBD1 (6 bases). This CDR3 has 15 amino acids. Germline CDR1 and CDR2: LGHNA and YSLEER. V was trimmed by 3 bases and J by 4 bases, leaving 14 bases between them. This CDR3 is CASSQYIRGPDTQYF. CDR3 bases: TGCGCCAGCAGCCAGTATATCAGGGGTCCAGATACGCAGTATTTT.

This sequence joins TRBV5-5 and TRBJ1-1, with D maybe TRBD1 (5 bases). Germline CDR1 and CDR2: SGHKS and YYEKEE (reference sequence). The CDR3 has 16 amino acids. V was cut by 1 base and J by 0 bases, with 13 bases left in between. In nucleotides, the CDR3 is TGTGCCAGCAGCTTGCGGATCGGGGGGATGAACACTGAAGCTTTCTTT. It is translated as CASSLRIGGMNTEAFF. Filled out from reference TRBV5-5 and TRBJ1-1, the complete variable domain reads DAGVTQSPTHLIKTRGQQVTLRCSPISGHKSVSWYQQVLGQGPQFIFQYYEKEERGRGNFPDRFSARQFPNYSSELNVNALLLGDSALYLCASSLRIGGMNTEAFFGQGTRLTVV.

This chain connects TRBV10-3 to TRBJ2-3; possible D gene TRBD2, 6 bases. The CDR3 loop spans 15 amino acids. V was clipped by 4 bases and J by 0 bases, with 11 bases between them. The V gene's germline CDR1 is ENHRY and CDR2 SYGVKD. CDR3 DNA: TGTGCCATCAGTGTTAGCGGACCTAGCACAGATACGCAGTATTTT. Translation gives CAISVSGPSTDTQYF.

V and J are TRBV4-2 and TRBJ2-7; the D gene is possibly TRBD2 (5 bases). The length of the CDR3 is 15 residues. V lost 1 base and J 3 bases, leaving 13 bases between the germline ends. CDR1 is LGHNA, CDR2 YNFKEQ, per germline. CDR3 nucleotides: TGTGCCAGCAGCCAAGGAAGCGGCGAGGGCTACGAGCAGTACTTC. Its protein is CASSQGSGEGYEQYF.

V usage is TRBV28 and J usage is TRBJ1-5; a weak D match, TRBD1 (5 bases). Germline lookup yields CDR1 MDHEN and CDR2 SYDVKM. The V gene lost 6 bases and the J gene lost 1 base, with 7 bases spanning the gap. The CDR3 length is 13 residues. The CDR3 here is CASRGESNQPQHF. CDR3 sequence (DNA): TGTGCCAGCAGAGGGGAGAGCAATCAGCCCCAGCATTTT.

The rearrangement joins TRBV4-3 to TRBJ1-1; D perhaps matches TRBD1 (5 bases). The CDR3 covers 15 residues. CDR1 is LGHNA, CDR2 YSLEER, per germline. V was cut by 4 bases and J by 5 bases, with 17 bases left in between. As DNA, the CDR3 is TGCGCCAGCAGCCCCTGGGGAGGGGCGCAGACTGAAGCTTTCTTT. Residues: CASSPWGGAQTEAFF.

The V and J genes are TRBV13 and TRBJ1-1, with TRBD1 matching 10 bases. Germline trimming cut 5 bases from V and 3 bases from J; bases unmatched to any gene: 6. CDR1 is PRHDT and CDR2 is FYEKMQ in the germline V gene (reference sequence). CDR3 length: 15 residues. CDR3: CASSAPGTGDTEAFF. As DNA, the CDR3 is TGTGCCAGCAGCGCCCCCGGGACAGGGGACACTGAAGCTTTCTTT.

The J gene is TRBJ1-3, the V gene TRBV4-3, with D unresolved. Per the germline V gene, CDR1 is LGHNA and CDR2 is YSLEER. CDR3 size: 16 residues. Trimming took off 0 bases at V and 0 bases at J, with 9 bases between the two ends. CDR3 DNA: TGCGCCAGCAGCCAAGATAGACGGAGCTCTGGAAACACCATATATTTT. Protein product: CASSQDRRSSGNTIYF.